This TCR beta chain was recorded in a study of CD8+ T cells in alopecia areata. Study as a whole: For the treated group, dosing was oral tofacitinib at 5 to 10 mg twice daily. Broader study findings: Normal scalp had lower clonality than lesional scalp, with alopecia totalis/universalis lesions showing this most strongly. TCR sharing across patients was less clear than in mice, possibly HLA-related.

To note about this clone: The target antigen is unknown.

Looked up from germline, CDR1 is SGHVS and CDR2 is FNYEAQ. The CDR3 covers 15 residues. The V gene lost 5 bases and the J gene lost 6 bases, with 18 bases spanning the gap. Extracted from the samples, RNA was reverse transcribed into cDNA to serve as the sequencing template. The table came from immunoSEQ multiplex PCR; TCRdb's copy has only in-frame clones and leaves some out. This table has 100,000 to 150,000 clones, around 49% appearing once. Sequenced material: CD8+ T cells sorted from blood, taken at week 0. The clonotype was recovered from a human donor with alopecia areata. The V call is TRBV7-6, the J call TRBJ2-3; tentatively, D is TRBD1 (6 bases). This CDR3 reads CASSAGVVSSDTQYF. In nucleotides, the CDR3 is TGTGCCAGCAGCGCAGGGGTTGTTTCGTCGGATACGCAGTATTTT.